A selection of T cell receptor beta chains follows, all from one sample in a study of blood T cell repertoires in COVID-19. The assay was immunoSEQ multiplex PCR, and TCRdb's table has in-frame clones only and misses some. The sample shows roughly 24,000 clones, approximately 88% of them seen only once. Sequencing was performed on peripheral blood. The receptors originated from a woman in her 70s with active COVID-19. Both conserved end residues are part of each CDR3. D genes are given only for firm matches. A clone size is listed for some rows: how often the clone was seen (once, few, many), or a class if it is expanded.

CDR3aa | CDR3nt | j_gene | len | v_gene | d_gene | abundance
CASSWTSSSYEQYF | TGTGCCAGCAGCTGGACTAGTTCCTCCTACGAGCAGTACTTC | TRBJ2-7 | 14 | TRBV9 | TRBD2 | once
CASSQDLNQPQHF | TGTGCCAGCAGCCAAGATCTCAATCAGCCCCAGCATTTT | TRBJ1-5 | 13 | TRBV3-1/TRBV3-2 | . | .
CASSQVMGQGGYEQYF | TGCGCCAGCAGCCAAGTAATGGGACAGGGAGGCTACGAGCAGTACTTC | TRBJ2-7 | 16 | TRBV4-1 | TRBD1 | once
CASSDKGQPTYEQYF | TGTGCCAGCAGCGACAAGGGACAGCCAACCTACGAGCAGTACTTC | TRBJ2-7 | 15 | TRBV21-1 | . | .
CASSYGASGSTDTQYF | TGTGCCAGCAGTTACGGGGCTAGCGGGTCCACAGATACGCAGTATTTT | TRBJ2-3 | 16 | TRBV6-2/TRBV6-3 | TRBD2 | .
CASSTGQGNQPQHF | TGCGCCAGCAGCACGGGACAGGGAAATCAGCCCCAGCATTTT | TRBJ1-5 | 14 | TRBV5-1 | TRBD1 | .
CASSVGDSGVRPYEQYF | TGTGCCAGCAGCGTAGGCGATTCGGGGGTTCGCCCCTACGAGCAGTACTTC | TRBJ2-7 | 17 | TRBV9 | . | .
CASSSTGQGAYEQYF | TGCGCCAGCAGCTCAACAGGACAGGGGGCCTACGAGCAGTACTTC | TRBJ2-7 | 15 | TRBV5-1 | TRBD1 | .
CASRLYTDTQYF | TGTGCCAGCAGACTCTACACAGATACGCAGTATTTT | TRBJ2-3 | 12 | TRBV7-8 | . | .
CASSDQRGLGNEQFF | TGTGCCAGCAGTGACCAGCGGGGTCTTGGAAATGAGCAGTTCTTC | TRBJ2-1 | 15 | TRBV6-6 | TRBD2 | .
CASSLTPGVTEAFF | TGCGCCAGCAGCCTCACCCCCGGGGTGACTGAAGCTTTCTTT | TRBJ1-1 | 14 | TRBV5-1 | . | .
CASSQDRGQGCAYEQYF | TGTGCCAGCAGCCAAGATAGAGGGCAGGGGTGCGCCTACGAGCAGTACTTC | TRBJ2-7 | 17 | TRBV3-1/TRBV3-2 | . | .
CASKGQGSTGELFF | TGCGCCAGCAAAGGACAGGGTTCCACCGGGGAGCTGTTTTTT | TRBJ2-2 | 14 | TRBV5-1 | TRBD1 | .
CASRPGGGNTIYF | TGTGCCAGCAGGCCGGGGGGTGGAAACACCATATATTTT | TRBJ1-3 | 13 | TRBV12-3/TRBV12-4 | . | .
CASSQEARQVDGYTF | TGCGCCAGCAGCCAAGAAGCCCGTCAGGTGGATGGCTACACCTTC | TRBJ1-2 | 15 | TRBV4-3 | . | .
CASSLAASSYNEQFF | TGTGCCAGCAGCCTAGCGGCTAGCTCCTACAATGAGCAGTTCTTC | TRBJ2-1 | 15 | TRBV7-6 | TRBD2 | .
CASSQADRGGQPQHF | TGTGCCAGCAGCCAAGCGGACAGGGGGGGTCAGCCCCAGCATTTT | TRBJ1-5 | 15 | TRBV4-2 | TRBD1 | few
CASSWGTGPGTDTQYF | TGCGCCAGCAGCTGGGGGACAGGGCCCGGCACAGATACGCAGTATTTT | TRBJ2-3 | 16 | TRBV5-1 | TRBD1 | .
CASSWGGSEAFF | TGTGCCAGTAGTTGGGGGGGCTCTGAAGCTTTCTTT | TRBJ1-1 | 12 | TRBV19 | . | .
CAISEGRTASYEQYF | TGTGCCATCAGTGAGGGTAGGACAGCATCCTACGAGCAGTACTTC | TRBJ2-7 | 15 | TRBV10-3 | . | .
CASSIGEDGYTF | TGTGCCAGTAGTATAGGGGAGGATGGCTACACCTTC | TRBJ1-2 | 12 | TRBV19 | . | .
CAISRTDRMNTEAFF | TGTGCCATCAGTCGGACAGACAGAATGAACACTGAAGCTTTCTTT | TRBJ1-1 | 15 | TRBV10-3 | . | .
CATSREGSNYEQYF | TGTGCCACCAGCAGAGAGGGCAGCAACTACGAGCAGTACTTC | TRBJ2-7 | 14 | TRBV15 | . | .
CASSRTGTGGREQYF | TGTGCCAGCAGTCGAACCGGGACAGGGGGCCGCGAGCAGTACTTC | TRBJ2-7 | 15 | TRBV6-5 | TRBD1 | once
CASSQDARGQGPNSPLHF | TGCGCCAGCAGCCAAGATGCCCGGGGACAGGGGCCTAATTCACCCCTCCACTTT | TRBJ1-6 | 18 | TRBV4-1 | TRBD1 | .
CASSPSGGLLHEQYF | TGTGCCAGCTCACCCAGCGGGGGGTTACTCCACGAGCAGTACTTC | TRBJ2-7 | 15 | TRBV18 | TRBD2 | .
CASSSLAGGSIDTQYF | TGTGCCAGTAGTTCGCTAGCGGGGGGGTCGATAGATACGCAGTATTTT | TRBJ2-3 | 16 | TRBV19 | TRBD2 | once
CASSQRLAGGGDTQYF | TGCGCCAGCAGCCAACGGCTAGCGGGGGGGGGAGATACGCAGTATTTT | TRBJ2-3 | 16 | TRBV4-1 | TRBD2 | .
CASIRAGGEGNEQFF | TGTGCCAGCATTAGGGCGGGGGGAGAGGGCAATGAGCAGTTCTTC | TRBJ2-1 | 15 | TRBV6-5 | TRBD2 | .
CASSLDGQGTDTQYF | TGTGCCAGCAGCTTAGATGGTCAGGGCACAGATACGCAGTATTTT | TRBJ2-3 | 15 | TRBV11-3 | . | .
CATQGLRAKNIQYF | TGTGCCACCCAGGGCCTCCGGGCCAAAAACATTCAGTACTTC | TRBJ2-4 | 14 | TRBV7-9 | . | once
CASSYSPRGSEQYF | TGTGCCAGCAGTTACTCGCCCAGGGGTTCCGAGCAGTACTTC | TRBJ2-7 | 14 | TRBV6-5 | . | .
CASRRLAGGNTGELFF | TGTGCCAGCAGGAGACTAGCGGGGGGGAACACCGGGGAGCTGTTTTTT | TRBJ2-2 | 16 | TRBV2 | TRBD2 | .
CASSGGGGNTIYF | TGTGCCAGCAGCGGTGGCGGGGGAAACACCATATATTTT | TRBJ1-3 | 13 | TRBV9 | . | .
CASSRQEYTEAFF | TGTGCCAGCAGTCGACAGGAGTACACTGAAGCTTTCTTT | TRBJ1-1 | 13 | TRBV27 | . | .
CASSYTSSYEQYF | TGTGCCAGCAGTTACACCAGCTCCTACGAGCAGTACTTC | TRBJ2-7 | 13 | TRBV6-5 | . | .
CASSLVTATNEKLFF | TGCGCCAGCAGCTTGGTGACAGCTACTAATGAAAAACTGTTTTTT | TRBJ1-4 | 15 | TRBV5-1 | . | .
CASSRRQGAATEAFF | TGTGCCAGCAGCCGGCGGCAGGGGGCAGCGACTGAAGCTTTCTTT | TRBJ1-1 | 15 | TRBV3-1/TRBV3-2 | TRBD1 | .
CATSDLLQDRGNQPQHF | TGTGCCACCAGTGATTTGTTACAGGACAGGGGAAATCAGCCCCAGCATTTT | TRBJ1-5 | 17 | TRBV24-1 | TRBD1 | .
CATARGDPTNEKLFF | TGTGCCACGGCGCGCGGGGACCCAACTAATGAAAAACTGTTTTTT | TRBJ1-4 | 15 | TRBV15 | . | once